The 27 T cell receptor beta chains below come from one sample, sequenced in a study of blood T cell repertoires in COVID-19. Measured with immunoSEQ multiplex PCR; TCRdb has only the in-frame clones, and not every one. The top ten clones hold 4.7% of a sample with about 240,000 clones, 82% of them seen once. The sample was peripheral blood. The source is an older woman with acute or convalescent COVID-19.

The rearrangement uses TRBV7-9 and TRBJ1-1; D may be TRBD1 (5 bases). This CDR3 comprises 15 residues. The V end was cut by 5 bases, the J end by 1 base, with 14 bases between. Looked up from germline, CDR1 is SEHNR and CDR2 is FQNEAQ (reference sequence). CDR3 bases: TGTGCCAGCAGCCTCCAGGGAATGGGGAACACTGAAGCTTTCTTT. Translated, it gives CASSLQGMGNTEAFF.

J is TRBJ1-5 and V is TRBV6-2 or TRBV6-3; D is unresolved. Trimming pared 4 bases from V and 8 bases from J, leaving 12 bases between. Per the germline V gene, CDR1 is MNHEY and CDR2 is SVGEGT. CDR3 length: 13 amino acids. Here the CDR3 reads CASSSTGREPQHF. As DNA, the CDR3 is TGTGCCAGCAGTTCGACCGGGAGGGAGCCCCAGCATTTT.

This chain connects TRBV6-5 to TRBJ1-5, with TRBD1 matching 8 bases. The CDR3 sequence is 15 residues long. Germline CDR1 and CDR2: MNHEY and SVGAGI. The trim removed 6 bases at V and 5 bases at J, leaving 9 bases unmatched. CDR3 in DNA: TGTGCCAGCAGACAACAGGGGGGACGGGATCAGCCCCAGCATTTT. Translation: CASRQQGGRDQPQHF.

The rearrangement joins TRBV7-9 to TRBJ2-2; D is unclear. Per germline, CDR1 SEHNR and CDR2 FQNEAQ (reference sequence). The CDR3 covers 14 residues. V lost 1 base to trimming and J lost 6 bases, with 9 bases between them. CDR3 region: CASSLDPRSGELFF. The CDR3 coding sequence is TGTGCCAGCAGCTTAGACCCTAGGTCCGGGGAGCTGTTTTTT. The full variable domain, completed using reference TRBV7-9 and TRBJ2-2, is DTGVSQNPRHKITKRGQNVTFRCDPISEHNRLYWYRQTLGQGPEFLTYFQNEAQLEKSRLLSDRFSAERPKGSFSTLEIQRTEQGDSAMYLCASSLDPRSGELFFGEGSRLTVL.

V usage is TRBV7-2 and J usage is TRBJ2-2; D perhaps matches TRBD1 (5 bases). The CDR3 covers 14 residues. V was trimmed by 10 bases and J by 5 bases, leaving 17 bases between them. Germline V lookup: CDR1 SGHTA, CDR2 FQGNSA. CDR3 bases: TGTGCCACCCGAGGACAAGTGGGGACCGGGGAGCTGTTTTTT. Translating gives CATRGQVGTGELFF.

The chain combines TRBV4-3 with TRBJ1-2; D remains unclear. The CDR3 is made up of 15 amino acids. The germline V gene encodes CDR1 LGHNA and CDR2 YSLEER. The V gene lost 0 bases and the J gene lost 7 bases, with 15 bases spanning the gap. This CDR3 reads CASSQDFMSSSGYTF. As DNA, the CDR3 is TGCGCCAGCAGCCAAGATTTCATGAGTTCGAGTGGCTACACCTTC.

The chain uses TRBV10-3 and TRBJ2-7; D is unresolved. This CDR3 has 15 residues. Germline CDR1 reads ENHRY; CDR2 reads SYGVKD. The V and J ends lost 3 bases and 4 bases respectively, with 16 bases between them. The DNA of the CDR3 is TGTGCCATCAGTGATTGGGTGTACAGTCCTTACGAGCAGTACTTC. Translation gives CAISDWVYSPYEQYF.

This rearrangement joins TRBV19 to TRBJ2-7; possible D gene TRBD2, 6 bases. Germline values: CDR1 LNHDA, CDR2 SQIVND (reference sequence). V lost 4 bases, J lost 3 bases, and 13 bases lay in between. This CDR3 is 14 amino acids long. The CDR3 coding sequence is TGTGCCAGTAGTAAGGAGGGTTGGGGCTACGAGCAGTACTTC. This gives the protein CASSKEGWGYEQYF. Using reference TRBV19 and TRBJ2-7 for the parts outside the CDR3, the full variable domain is DGGITQSPKYLFRKEGQNVTLSCEQNLNHDAMYWYRQDPGQGLRLIYYSQIVNDFQKGDIAEGYSVSREKKESFPLTVTSAQKNPTAFYLCASSKEGWGYEQYFGPGTRLTVT.

The CDR3 DNA is TGTGCCTGGAGTGTAGACAGGGGGGCGAGGGAGCAGTACTTC. As protein: CAWSVDRGAREQYF. V is TRBV30 and J is TRBJ2-7; 9 nucleotides agree with TRBD1. After removal of 0 bases from V and 7 bases from J, the junction contained 7 bases not matched to a gene. The V gene's germline CDR1 is GTSNPN and CDR2 SVGIG (reference sequence). This CDR3 is 14 amino acids long.

This clone has more than one count but fewer than ten. The rearrangement links TRBV4-1 to TRBJ1-2, with TRBD1 identical over 9 bases. There are 15 residues in the CDR3. Germline V gene data show CDR1 as MGHRA and CDR2 as YSYEKL. Germline trimming cut 7 bases from V and 2 bases from J; bases unmatched to any gene: 8. The CDR3 DNA follows: TGCGCCAGCACCAAAGAACAGGGGGCGAACTATGGCTACACCTTC. It yields the protein CASTKEQGANYGYTF.

This chain joins TRBV27 and TRBJ1-5, with D perhaps TRBD1 (6 bases). The CDR3 spans 13 residues. CDR1 is MNHEY, CDR2 SMNVEV, per germline (reference sequence). The V gene lost 4 bases and the J gene lost 6 bases, with 10 bases spanning the gap. CDR3 DNA sequence: TGTGCCAGCAGTTCAACAGGGCGTCAGCCCCAGCATTTT. It encodes CASSSTGRQPQHF.

The rearrangement links TRBV28 to TRBJ2-5; 9 bases match TRBD2. Per germline, CDR1 MDHEN and CDR2 SYDVKM. The V gene end was trimmed by 8 bases and the J gene end by 9 bases; junction bases not matched to a gene: 7. The CDR3 extends over 12 amino acids. CDR3 nucleotide sequence: TGTGCCAGCGCGGGGGGGCGTTGGGCCCAGTACTTC. Amino acids: CASAGGRWAQYF.

This clone was seen a single time. J is TRBJ2-7 and V is TRBV29-1, with D possibly matching TRBD2 (5 bases). Looked up from germline, CDR1 is SQVTM and CDR2 is ANQGSEA. The CDR3 runs 14 residues. The ends were cut back, 0 bases at V and 3 bases at J, with 12 bases in the middle. The CDR3 DNA is TGCAGCGTTGAAGATCGAGGGAAGGACTACGAGCAGTACTTC. Protein product: CSVEDRGKDYEQYF.

The DNA for the CDR3 is TGTGCCAGCAGGGGGAGGGGGGGAACTGAAGCTTTCTTT. It codes for CASRGRGGTEAFF. The chain joins TRBV6-5 to TRBJ1-1; D possibly corresponds to TRBD1 (6 bases). V was cut by 6 bases and J by 5 bases, with 13 bases left in between. The CDR3 is made up of 13 amino acids. CDR1 is MNHEY, CDR2 SVGAGI, per germline.

The chain recombines TRBV5-4 with TRBJ2-1, with D tentatively TRBD2 (6 bases). Deletions cut 9 bases from V and 0 bases from J, with 13 bases between. The CDR3 spans 14 residues. CDR1 is SGHNT and CDR2 is YYREEE in the germline V gene (reference sequence). CDR3 loop: CATQGGGSYNEQFF. In nucleotides, the CDR3 is TGTGCCACCCAGGGAGGTGGCTCCTACAATGAGCAGTTCTTC.

The rearrangement joins TRBV5-1 to TRBJ2-1; TRBD1 agrees at 10 bases. The CDR3 contains 15 residues. CDR1 is SGHRS and CDR2 is YFSETQ in the germline V gene. The V segment lost 0 bases and the J segment 8 bases; nucleotides outside the gene matches: 5. In DNA, the CDR3 is TGCGCCAGCAGCTTGGGGACGGACAGGGGGGATGAGCAGTTCTTC. This sequence encodes CASSLGTDRGDEQFF.

The chain joins TRBV4-2 to TRBJ1-5; 9 nucleotides agree with TRBD1. From germline, CDR1 is LGHNA and CDR2 YNFKEQ. V shed 0 bases, J shed 6 bases, and the junction held 15 bases outside the gene matches. This CDR3 contains 19 residues. CDR3: CASSQEGGTGSLVTQPQHF. The CDR3 DNA sequence: TGTGCCAGCAGCCAAGAGGGGGGGACAGGGTCATTAGTAACTCAGCCCCAGCATTTT.

This clone turned up a few times. The rearrangement joins TRBV6-6 to TRBJ1-6; D not certain. The CDR3 contains 15 residues. Deletions cut 6 bases from V and 7 bases from J, with 16 bases between. Germline V lookup: CDR1 MNHNY, CDR2 SVGAGI (reference sequence). The CDR3 DNA sequence: TGTGCCAGCAGCTCCATCTCGGGTGAAAATTCACCCCTCCACTTT. Its translation: CASSSISGENSPLHF.

This chain joins TRBV6-5 and TRBJ2-3; 8 nucleotides align to TRBD2. The CDR3 has 15 amino acids. V trimming: 6 bases; J trimming: 4 bases; junction bases outside the gene matches: 9. Per germline, CDR1 MNHEY and CDR2 SVGAGI. The CDR3 region has the DNA TGTGCCAGCAGGCTATTAGCGGGAAGCTCAGATACGCAGTATTTT. It encodes CASRLLAGSSDTQYF.

This chain connects TRBV9 to TRBJ1-2; the match to TRBD1 covers 7 bases. CDR1 and CDR2 (germline): SGDLS, YYNGEE. After removal of 2 bases from V and 4 bases from J, the junction contained 5 bases not matched to a gene. The CDR3 runs 14 residues. The CDR3 coding sequence is TGTGCCAGCAGCGTCTCAGGGGGGAGCTATGGCTACACCTTC. Protein product: CASSVSGGSYGYTF.

The chain has TRBV19 and TRBJ2-1; TRBD1 matches at 7 bases. The CDR3 spans 13 residues. Germline-derived CDR1 and CDR2 are LNHDA and SQIVND (reference sequence). V gave up 7 bases and J gave up 8 bases; unmatched junction bases: 8. Here the CDR3 reads CASTPDRVDEQFF. In DNA, the CDR3 is TGTGCCAGTACTCCAGACAGGGTTGATGAGCAGTTCTTC.

This clone was seen only once. The CDR3 protein is CAISESGRGATQETQYF. Here the CDR3 DNA reads TGTGCCATCAGTGAGTCGGGGCGGGGGGCCACCCAAGAGACCCAGTACTTC. V gene TRBV10-3 combines with J gene TRBJ2-5, with 8 bases matching TRBD2. This CDR3 is built from 17 residues. Trimming at V came to 0 bases and at J to 1 base, leaving 7 bases not matched to a gene. Germline values: CDR1 ENHRY, CDR2 SYGVKD.

This chain joins TRBV5-1 and TRBJ1-1; maybe TRBD1 (6 bases). This CDR3 region has 15 residues. Germline V gene lookup returns CDR1 SGHRS and CDR2 YFSETQ. With 5 bases removed from V and 2 bases from J, the gap between germline ends came to 16 bases. CDR3 amino acids: CASRPQGQGNTEAFF. In nucleotides, the CDR3 is TGCGCCAGCAGACCTCAGGGGCAGGGCAACACTGAAGCTTTCTTT.

V gene TRBV19 combines with J gene TRBJ1-5; a possible D gene is TRBD1 (6 bases). The CDR3 is made up of 16 amino acids. Germline-derived CDR1 and CDR2 are LNHDA and SQIVND (reference sequence). V lost 1 base and J 7 bases, leaving 17 bases between the germline ends. The CDR3 loop is CASSIGPGAAGQPQHF. CDR3 nucleotide sequence: TGTGCCAGTAGTATAGGGCCAGGGGCGGCAGGACAGCCCCAGCATTTT. The full variable domain, rest sourced from reference TRBV19 and TRBJ1-5, is DGGITQSPKYLFRKEGQNVTLSCEQNLNHDAMYWYRQDPGQGLRLIYYSQIVNDFQKGDIAEGYSVSREKKESFPLTVTSAQKNPTAFYLCASSIGPGAAGQPQHFGDGTRLSIL.

A few counts support this clone. The chain joins TRBV19 to TRBJ1-6; tentative D call: TRBD1 (5 bases). Trimming cost V 8 bases and J 10 bases, with 18 bases left between them. Germline V gene sequence: CDR1 LNHDA, CDR2 SQIVND (reference sequence). The CDR3 has 14 amino acids. The CDR3 bases are TGTGCCAGTTCACAAGGGGTTACACAGTCACCCCTCCACTTT. Protein: CASSQGVTQSPLHF.

The gene calls are TRBV28 and TRBJ1-6; D is perhaps TRBD1 (5 bases). Trimming shortened V by 3 bases and J by 6 bases, and 15 bases separated the two germline ends. This CDR3 region has 16 residues. Germline CDR1 and CDR2: MDHEN and SYDVKM. For the CDR3, the DNA is TGTGCCAGCAGTTTTGGAACAGGCAGAATTAATTCACCCCTCCACTTT. Amino acid sequence: CASSFGTGRINSPLHF.

As to this clone: A junction boundary mismatches the germline segment, possibly from a read error. The chain couples TRBV5-5 to TRBJ2-5; D may be TRBD2 (6 bases). Germline assignment: CDR1 SGHKS and CDR2 YYEKEE (reference sequence). The CDR3 has 14 amino acids. In nucleotides, the CDR3 is TGTGCCAGCAGTTTGGGACTGTCCCAAGAGACCCAGTACTTC. Protein sequence: CASSLGLSQETQYF.